This T cell receptor beta chain was retrieved from a study of identical twins. There are 14 residues in the CDR3. The V and J ends lost 3 bases and 6 bases respectively, with 15 bases between them. Germline CDR1 DFQATT, CDR2 SNEGSKA (reference sequence). A few counts support this clonotype. Its cognate antigen is unknown. TCRdb passed the 5' RACE reads through MiXCR, listing each CDR3 protein once. The repertoire has about 450,000 distinct CDR3 sequences, roughly 18% of them found once; the top ten carry 10% to 15%. The study's findings and limits: Carriage of fewer insertions was seen in abundant cord blood beta clonotypes, whereas memory repertoires showed none.

The chain carries TRBV20-1 and TRBJ2-1; a possible D gene is TRBD2 (6 bases). This TCR was sampled from a man aged 45-60 years in good health. Sequencing was carried out using naive T cells sorted from blood. CDR3 coding DNA: TGCAGTGCTAGCCCCGGGACTCGGCTCAATGAGCAGTTCTTC. It encodes CSASPGTRLNEQFF.